This T cell receptor beta chain was sequenced for a study of regulatory T cells in long-lasting Graves disease. TCR beta libraries were built with iRepertoire HTBI primers and Arm-PCR of CDR3 regions. Via MiXCR, TCRdb re-called the multiplex PCR reads, giving one row per CDR3 protein. This table has under 450,000 distinct CDR3 sequences, 16% appearing once. General observations from the study: Thyroid tissue was not sampled; only peripheral blood was.

Regarding time point: newly diagnosed GD, antithyroid drugs for less than 3 months. Generation of the TCR library employed RNA extracted from PBMCs. CDR1 SGHTA and CDR2 FQGNSA come from the germline V gene. The CDR3 is 16 residues long. This clonotype has only one observation. The antigen is undetermined. A far larger clone is a single base away, which makes a read error likely. This sample also belongs to another study, concerning T cells in Graves' hyperthyroidism and ophthalmopathy. That source adds: During a first-round RT-PCR of the TCR CDR3, the HTBI primer set was used. The model identified upcoming ophthalmopathy a median 6.5 months ahead of onset.

The TCR was taken from a woman aged 18-29 years with Graves disease. Sequences were derived from peripheral blood mononuclear cells (PBMCs), sampled at new diagnosis, from a patient treated with antithyroid drugs. The chain carries TRBV7-2 and TRBJ2-2; a weak D match, TRBD2 (6 bases). This CDR3 is CASSSRSSVHTGGLFF. Written as DNA, the CDR3 is TGTGCCAGCAGCTCCCGGAGTAGCGTCCACACCGGGGGGCTGTTTTTT.